This T cell receptor beta chain is from a study of lymphopenia after photon versus proton radiotherapy. General study points: After the lymphocyte nadir, photon-treated repertoires showed oligoclonal expansion, especially of CD8+ Temra cells. Under photons, naive T cells and diversity fell while effector/memory populations rose.

About this clone itself: Its target is not known.

Trimming pared 3 bases from V and 4 bases from J, leaving 16 bases between. The CDR3 is made up of 15 amino acids. Germline CDR1 and CDR2: MNHNS and SASEGT. The repertoire was sequenced with immunoSEQ multiplex PCR; TCRdb's copy has only in-frame clones and lacks some. Here the sample spans about 49,000 clones, around 80% being singletons. The chain carries TRBV6-1 and TRBJ2-7, with D possibly TRBD2 on 7 matching bases. The clonotype comes from a man aged 45-60 years with gastric cancer. Sample: peripheral blood, taken from a patient treated with photon-based radiotherapy. The CDR3 sequence: CASSDSRGGDYEQYF. Here the CDR3 DNA reads TGTGCCAGCAGTGATAGCAGGGGAGGGGATTACGAGCAGTACTTC.